In its sample, the clone carrying this T cell receptor (beta chain) is medium-sized. Its target is not known. Germline lookup yields CDR1 LGHNA and CDR2 YSLEER. This CDR3 is 14 amino acids long. Deletions cut 1 base from V and 4 bases from J, with 11 bases between. These data are taken from a study of metastatic and nonmetastatic thyroid tumors. Across the study: Patients with malignant and benign thyroid disease provided blood and tumor or nodule tissue, whose repertoires were compared.

Every patient underwent thyroid surgery untreated. General study results and limits: Within blood and tumor, benign nodules reportedly had significantly lower TCR beta diversity than malignant thyroid tumors did.

In the authors' methods: Across clinicopathological groups, CDR3 differences served as the basis for building a distant-metastasis classifier for papillary thyroid cancer. Through MiXCR, TCRdb re-clonotyped the PCR reads. TCRdb's processing, not the study's, gives the V and J calls here. The data hold around 19,000 clones, with roughly 29% observed a single time. The TCR sequence derives from a female donor with papillary thyroid cancer or a benign thyroid nodule (not recorded which). Some clones in this sample may be carry-over from other donors' samples. The chain has TRBV4-3 and TRBJ2-7; D is unresolved. Sequenced material: blood. The CDR3 here is CASSQGKGSYEQYF. The CDR3 DNA follows: TGCGCCAGCAGCCAAGGGAAGGGTTCGTACGAGCAGTACTTC.